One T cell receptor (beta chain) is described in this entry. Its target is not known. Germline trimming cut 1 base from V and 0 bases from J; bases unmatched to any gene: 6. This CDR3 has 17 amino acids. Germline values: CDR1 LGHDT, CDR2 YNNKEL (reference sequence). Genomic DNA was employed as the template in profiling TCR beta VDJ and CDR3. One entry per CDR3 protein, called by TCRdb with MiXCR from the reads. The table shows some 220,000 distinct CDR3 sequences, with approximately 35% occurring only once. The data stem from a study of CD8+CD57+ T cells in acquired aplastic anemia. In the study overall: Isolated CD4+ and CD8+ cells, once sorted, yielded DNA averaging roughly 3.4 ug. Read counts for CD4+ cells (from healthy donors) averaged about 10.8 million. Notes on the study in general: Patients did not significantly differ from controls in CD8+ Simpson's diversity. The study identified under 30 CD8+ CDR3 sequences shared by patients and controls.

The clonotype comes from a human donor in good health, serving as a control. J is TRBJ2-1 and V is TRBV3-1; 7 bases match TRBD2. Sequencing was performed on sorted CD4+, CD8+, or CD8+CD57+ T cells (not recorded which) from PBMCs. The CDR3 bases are TGTGCCAGCAGCCAAGCCCCACTAGCGTCCTCCTACAATGAGCAGTTCTTC. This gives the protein CASSQAPLASSYNEQFF.